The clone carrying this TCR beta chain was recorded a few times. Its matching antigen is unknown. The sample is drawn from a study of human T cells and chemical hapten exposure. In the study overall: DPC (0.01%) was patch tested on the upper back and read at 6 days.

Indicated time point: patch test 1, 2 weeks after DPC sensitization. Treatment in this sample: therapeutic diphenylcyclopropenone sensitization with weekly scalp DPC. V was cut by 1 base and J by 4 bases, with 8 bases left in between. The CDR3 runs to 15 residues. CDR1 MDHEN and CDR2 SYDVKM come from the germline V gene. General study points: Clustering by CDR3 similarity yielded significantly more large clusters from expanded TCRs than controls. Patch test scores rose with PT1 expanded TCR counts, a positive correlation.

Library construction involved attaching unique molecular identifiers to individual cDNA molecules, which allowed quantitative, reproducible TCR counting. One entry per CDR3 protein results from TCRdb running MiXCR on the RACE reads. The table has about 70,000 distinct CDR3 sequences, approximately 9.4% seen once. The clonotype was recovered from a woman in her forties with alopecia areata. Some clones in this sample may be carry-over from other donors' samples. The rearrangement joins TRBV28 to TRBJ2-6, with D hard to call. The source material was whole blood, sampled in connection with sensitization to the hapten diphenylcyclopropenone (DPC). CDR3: CASSLYRPGANVLTF. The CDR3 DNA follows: TGTGCCAGCAGTTTATACCGGCCAGGGGCCAACGTCCTGACTTTC. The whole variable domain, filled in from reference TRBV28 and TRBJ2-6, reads DVKVTQSSRYLVKRTGEKVFLECVQDMDHENMFWYRQDPGLGLRLIYFSYDVKMKEKGDIPEGYSVSREKKERFSLILESASTNQTSMYLCASSLYRPGANVLTFGAGSRLTVL.